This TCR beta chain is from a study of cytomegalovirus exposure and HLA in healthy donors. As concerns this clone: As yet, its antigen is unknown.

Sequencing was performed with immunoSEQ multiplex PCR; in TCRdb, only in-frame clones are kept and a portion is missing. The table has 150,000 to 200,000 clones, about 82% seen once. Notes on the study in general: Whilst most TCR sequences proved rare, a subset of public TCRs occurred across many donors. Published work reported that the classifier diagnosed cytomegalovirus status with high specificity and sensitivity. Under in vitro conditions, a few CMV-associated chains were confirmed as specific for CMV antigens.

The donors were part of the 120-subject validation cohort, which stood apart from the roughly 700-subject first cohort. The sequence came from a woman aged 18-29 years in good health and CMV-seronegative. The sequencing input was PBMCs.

CDR3 sequence reads: CASSEAGTGPVKKGYTF. CDR3 sequence (DNA): TGTGCCAGCAGTGAAGCCGGGACAGGGCCGGTGAAAAAGGGCTACACCTTC. V and J are TRBV25-1 and TRBJ1-2, with 9 bases that match TRBD1. J was trimmed by 8 bases and V by 2 bases; bases with no gene match: 15. The CDR3 totals 17 residues. Germline assignment: CDR1 MGHDK and CDR2 SYGVNS.